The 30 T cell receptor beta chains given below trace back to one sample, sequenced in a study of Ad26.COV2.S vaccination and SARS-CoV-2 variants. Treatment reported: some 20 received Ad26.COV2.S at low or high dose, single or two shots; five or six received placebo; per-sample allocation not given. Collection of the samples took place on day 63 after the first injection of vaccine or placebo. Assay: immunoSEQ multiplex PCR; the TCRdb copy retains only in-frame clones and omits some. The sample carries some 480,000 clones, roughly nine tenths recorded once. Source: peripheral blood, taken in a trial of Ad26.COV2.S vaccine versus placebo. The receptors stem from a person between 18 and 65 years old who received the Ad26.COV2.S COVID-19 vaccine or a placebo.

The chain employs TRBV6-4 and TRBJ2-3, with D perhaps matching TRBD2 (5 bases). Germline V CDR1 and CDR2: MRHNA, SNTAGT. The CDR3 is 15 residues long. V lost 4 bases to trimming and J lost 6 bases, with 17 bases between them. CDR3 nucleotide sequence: TGTGCCAGCAGTGTTGAGCACTCCCCGGGGGATACGCAGTATTTT. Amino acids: CASSVEHSPGDTQYF.

Here the CDR3 DNA reads TGTGCCTCGCGCCGGGACAGGGGAGGAAGCGAGCAGTACTTC. It codes for CASRRDRGGSEQYF. The V and J genes are TRBV6-5 and TRBJ2-7; 10 bases align to TRBD1. Germline lookup yields CDR1 MNHEY and CDR2 SVGAGI. Losses at the gene ends were 11 bases for V and 6 bases for J; bases not matched to a gene: 13. This CDR3 spans 14 amino acids.

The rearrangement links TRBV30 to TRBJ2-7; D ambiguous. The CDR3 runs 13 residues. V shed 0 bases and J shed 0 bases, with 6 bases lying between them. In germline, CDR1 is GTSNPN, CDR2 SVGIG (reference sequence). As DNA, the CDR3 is TGTGCCTGGAGTGTACCCCCCTCCTACGAGCAGTACTTC. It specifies CAWSVPPSYEQYF.

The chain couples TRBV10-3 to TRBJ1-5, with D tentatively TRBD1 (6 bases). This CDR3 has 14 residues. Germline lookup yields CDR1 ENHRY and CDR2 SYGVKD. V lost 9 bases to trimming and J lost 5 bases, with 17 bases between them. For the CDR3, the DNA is TGTGCCATTAGAGGCACAGGGACGGATCAGCCCCAGCATTTT. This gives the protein CAIRGTGTDQPQHF.

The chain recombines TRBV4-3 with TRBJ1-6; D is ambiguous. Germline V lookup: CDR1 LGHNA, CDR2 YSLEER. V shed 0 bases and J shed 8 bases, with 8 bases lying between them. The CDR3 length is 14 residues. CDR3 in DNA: TGCGCCAGCAGCCAAGATGGTGATTATTCACCCCTCCACTTT. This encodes CASSQDGDYSPLHF.

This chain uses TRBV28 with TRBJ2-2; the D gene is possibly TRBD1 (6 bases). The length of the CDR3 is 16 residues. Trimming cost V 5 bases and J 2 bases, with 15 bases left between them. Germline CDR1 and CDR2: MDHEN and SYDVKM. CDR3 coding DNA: TGTGCCAGCAGTCCCTCGGGCAGGGGAAACACCGGGGAGCTGTTTTTT. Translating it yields CASSPSGRGNTGELFF. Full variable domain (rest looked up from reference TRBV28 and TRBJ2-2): DVKVTQSSRYLVKRTGEKVFLECVQDMDHENMFWYRQDPGLGLRLIYFSYDVKMKEKGDIPEGYSVSREKKERFSLILESASTNQTSMYLCASSPSGRGNTGELFFGEGSRLTVL.

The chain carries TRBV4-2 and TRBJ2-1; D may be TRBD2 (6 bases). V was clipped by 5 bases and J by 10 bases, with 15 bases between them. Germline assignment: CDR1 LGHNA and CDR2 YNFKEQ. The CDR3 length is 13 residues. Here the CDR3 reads CASSSQPLAEQFF. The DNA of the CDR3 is TGTGCCAGCAGCTCACAACCCCTAGCGGAGCAGTTCTTC.

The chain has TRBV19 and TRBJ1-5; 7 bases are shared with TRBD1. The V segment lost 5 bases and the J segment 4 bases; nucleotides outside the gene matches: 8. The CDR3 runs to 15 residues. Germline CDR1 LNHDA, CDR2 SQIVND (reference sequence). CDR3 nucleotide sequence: TGTGCCAGTAGTCCCCCGGGACAGCTTAATCAGCCCCAGCATTTT. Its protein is CASSPPGQLNQPQHF.

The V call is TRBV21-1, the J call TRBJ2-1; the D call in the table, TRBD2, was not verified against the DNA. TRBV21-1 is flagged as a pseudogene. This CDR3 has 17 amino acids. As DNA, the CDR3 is TGTGCCAGCAGCAACAGAGGAGGGGACGGCCCCGGGAATGAGCAGTTCTTC. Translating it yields CASSNRGGDGPGNEQFF.

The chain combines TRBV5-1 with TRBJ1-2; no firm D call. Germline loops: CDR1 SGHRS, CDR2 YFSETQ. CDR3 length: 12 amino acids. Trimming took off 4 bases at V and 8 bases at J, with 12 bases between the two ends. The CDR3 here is CASSPEAGGYTF. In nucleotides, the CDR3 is TGCGCCAGCAGCCCGGAGGCAGGCGGCTACACCTTC.

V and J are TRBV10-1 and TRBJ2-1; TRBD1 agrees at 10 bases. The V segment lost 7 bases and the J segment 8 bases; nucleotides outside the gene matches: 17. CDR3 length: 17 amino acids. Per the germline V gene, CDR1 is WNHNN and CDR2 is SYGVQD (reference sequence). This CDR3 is CASIPLGGDRGVDEQFF. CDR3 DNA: TGCGCCAGCATTCCCCTCGGGGGGGACAGGGGAGTCGATGAGCAGTTCTTC.

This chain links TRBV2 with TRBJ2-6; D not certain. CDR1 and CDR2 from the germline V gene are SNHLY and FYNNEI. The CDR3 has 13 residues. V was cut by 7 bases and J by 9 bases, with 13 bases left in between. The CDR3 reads CASKGSRGNVLTF. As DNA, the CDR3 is TGTGCCAGCAAAGGCTCTCGAGGCAACGTCCTGACTTTC.

For the CDR3, the DNA is TGTGCCAGCAGTGAAATGGCAGGGGACTATGGCTACACCTTC. Its protein product is CASSEMAGDYGYTF. The chain uses TRBV2 and TRBJ1-2; perhaps TRBD1 as D (6 bases). Germline CDR1 is SNHLY and CDR2 is FYNNEI. This CDR3 is built from 14 residues. The ends were cut back, 2 bases at V and 3 bases at J, with 10 bases in the middle.

The DNA for the CDR3 is TGTGCCAGCAGCTTAGCGGTGAGGGGCTCCGGGGAGCTGTTTTTT. As protein: CASSLAVRGSGELFF. The chain joins TRBV7-8 to TRBJ2-2; D may correspond to TRBD1 or TRBD2 (5 bases each). With 0 bases removed from V and 6 bases from J, the gap between germline ends came to 11 bases. Looked up from germline, CDR1 is SGHVS and CDR2 is FQNEAQ. This CDR3 region has 15 residues. The whole variable domain, filled in from reference TRBV7-8 and TRBJ2-2, reads GAGVSQSPRYKVAKRGQDVALRCDPISGHVSLFWYQQALGQGPEFLTYFQNEAQLDKSGLPSDRFFAERPEGSVSTLKIQRTQQEDSAVYLCASSLAVRGSGELFFGEGSRLTVL.

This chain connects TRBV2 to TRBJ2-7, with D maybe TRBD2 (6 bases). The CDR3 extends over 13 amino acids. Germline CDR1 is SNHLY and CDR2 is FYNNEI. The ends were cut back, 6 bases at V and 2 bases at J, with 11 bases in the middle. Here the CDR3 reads CASSRDWTYEQYF. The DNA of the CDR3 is TGTGCCAGCAGCCGGGACTGGACCTACGAGCAGTACTTC.

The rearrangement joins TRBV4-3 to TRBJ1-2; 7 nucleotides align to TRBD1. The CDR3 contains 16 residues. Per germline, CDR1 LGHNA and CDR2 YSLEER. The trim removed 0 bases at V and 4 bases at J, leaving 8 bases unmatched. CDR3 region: CASSQDFGSGGYGYTF. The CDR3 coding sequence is TGCGCCAGCAGCCAAGATTTTGGGTCAGGGGGCTATGGCTACACCTTC.

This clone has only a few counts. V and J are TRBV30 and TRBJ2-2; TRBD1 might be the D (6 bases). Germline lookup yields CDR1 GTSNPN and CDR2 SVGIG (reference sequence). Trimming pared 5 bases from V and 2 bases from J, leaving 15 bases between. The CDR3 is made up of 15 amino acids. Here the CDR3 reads CAWGNRVANTGELFF. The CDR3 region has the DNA TGTGCCTGGGGTAACAGGGTAGCCAACACCGGGGAGCTGTTTTTT. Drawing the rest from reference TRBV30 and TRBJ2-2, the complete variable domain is SQTIHQWPATLVQPVGSPLSLECTVEGTSNPNLYWYRQAAGRGLQLLFYSVGIGQISSEVPQNLSASRPQDRQFILSSKKLLLSDSGFYLCAWGNRVANTGELFFGEGSRLTVL.

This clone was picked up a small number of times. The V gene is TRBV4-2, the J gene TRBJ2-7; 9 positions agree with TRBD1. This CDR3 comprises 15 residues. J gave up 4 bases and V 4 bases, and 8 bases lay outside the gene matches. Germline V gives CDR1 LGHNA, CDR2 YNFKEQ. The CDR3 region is CASSPTGTGNYEQYF. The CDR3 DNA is TGTGCCAGCAGCCCTACCGGGACAGGGAATTACGAGCAGTACTTC.

CDR3 sequence reads: CASSLRVGGYTF. CDR3 DNA: TGTGCCAGCAGTTTAAGGGTCGGTGGCTACACCTTC. The genes are TRBV28 and TRBJ1-2, with no clear D. Per the germline V gene, CDR1 is MDHEN and CDR2 is SYDVKM. The CDR3 runs to 12 residues. Deletions cut 2 bases from V and 7 bases from J, with 8 bases between.

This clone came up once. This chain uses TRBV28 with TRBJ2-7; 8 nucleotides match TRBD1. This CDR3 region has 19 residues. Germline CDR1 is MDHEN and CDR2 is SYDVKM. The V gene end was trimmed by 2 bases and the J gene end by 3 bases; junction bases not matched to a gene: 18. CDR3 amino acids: CASSLGPNSRGRPYYEQYF. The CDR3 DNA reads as TGTGCCAGCAGTTTAGGTCCTAATAGCAGGGGGCGCCCCTACTACGAGCAGTACTTC.

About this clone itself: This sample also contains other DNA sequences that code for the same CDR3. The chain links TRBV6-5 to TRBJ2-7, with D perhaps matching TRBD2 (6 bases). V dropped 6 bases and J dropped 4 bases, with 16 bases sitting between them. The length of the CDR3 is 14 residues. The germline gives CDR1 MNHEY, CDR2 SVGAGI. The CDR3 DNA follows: TGTGCCAGCAGCCCGGGGGACGGAACTTACGAGCAGTACTTC. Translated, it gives CASSPGDGTYEQYF.

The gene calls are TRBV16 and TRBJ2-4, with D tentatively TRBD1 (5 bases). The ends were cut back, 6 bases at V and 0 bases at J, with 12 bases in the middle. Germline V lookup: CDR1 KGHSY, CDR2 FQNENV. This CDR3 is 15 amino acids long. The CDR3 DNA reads TGTGCCAGCAGTTTTCAGGGCCTAGCCAAAAACATTCAGTACTTC. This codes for CASSFQGLAKNIQYF.

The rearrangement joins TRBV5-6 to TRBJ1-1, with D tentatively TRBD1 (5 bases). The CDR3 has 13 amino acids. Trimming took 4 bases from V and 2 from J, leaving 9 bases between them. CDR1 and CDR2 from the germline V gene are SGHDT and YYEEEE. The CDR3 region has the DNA TGTGCCAGCAGCACAGGACCTAACACTGAAGCTTTCTTT. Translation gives CASSTGPNTEAFF.

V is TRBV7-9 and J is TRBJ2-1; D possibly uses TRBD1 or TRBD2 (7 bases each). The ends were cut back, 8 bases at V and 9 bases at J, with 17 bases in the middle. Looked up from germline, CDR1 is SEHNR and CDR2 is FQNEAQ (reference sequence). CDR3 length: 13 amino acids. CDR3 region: CASQGGPLSEQFF. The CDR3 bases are TGTGCCAGCCAGGGGGGGCCCCTATCTGAGCAGTTCTTC.

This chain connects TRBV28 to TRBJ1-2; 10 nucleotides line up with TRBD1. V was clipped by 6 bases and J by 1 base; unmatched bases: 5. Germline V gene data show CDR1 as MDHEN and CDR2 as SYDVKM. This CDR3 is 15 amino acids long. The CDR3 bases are TGTGCCAGCAGCACTGACAGGGGGCTTAACTATGGCTACACCTTC. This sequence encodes CASSTDRGLNYGYTF.

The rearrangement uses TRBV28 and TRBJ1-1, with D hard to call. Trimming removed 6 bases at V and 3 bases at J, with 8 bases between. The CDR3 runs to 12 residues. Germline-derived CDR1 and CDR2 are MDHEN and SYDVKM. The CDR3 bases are TGTGCCAGCAGCGCGACGGACACTGAAGCTTTCTTT. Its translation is CASSATDTEAFF.

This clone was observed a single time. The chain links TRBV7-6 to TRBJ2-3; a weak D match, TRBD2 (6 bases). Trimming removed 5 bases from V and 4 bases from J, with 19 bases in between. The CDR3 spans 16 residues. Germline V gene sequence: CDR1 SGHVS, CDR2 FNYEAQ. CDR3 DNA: TGTGCCAGCAGCATAAGCGACTATTCTAGCGCAGATACGCAGTATTTT. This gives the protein CASSISDYSSADTQYF.

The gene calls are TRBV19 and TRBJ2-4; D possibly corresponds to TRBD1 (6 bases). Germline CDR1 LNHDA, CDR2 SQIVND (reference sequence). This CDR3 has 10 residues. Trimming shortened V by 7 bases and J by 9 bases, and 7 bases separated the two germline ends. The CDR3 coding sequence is TGTGCCAGTATGGGGGCCATTCAGTACTTC. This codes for CASMGAIQYF.

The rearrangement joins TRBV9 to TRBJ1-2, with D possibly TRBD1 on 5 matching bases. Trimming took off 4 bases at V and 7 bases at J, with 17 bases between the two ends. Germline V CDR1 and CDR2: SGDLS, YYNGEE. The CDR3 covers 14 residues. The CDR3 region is CASSSRDRAPGYTF. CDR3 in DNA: TGTGCCAGCAGCAGCCGGGACCGTGCCCCTGGCTACACCTTC.

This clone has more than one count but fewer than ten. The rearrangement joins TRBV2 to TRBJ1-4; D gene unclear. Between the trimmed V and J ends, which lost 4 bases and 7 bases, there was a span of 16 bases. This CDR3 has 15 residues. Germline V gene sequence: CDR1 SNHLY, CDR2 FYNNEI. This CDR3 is CASSALLIPSEKLFF. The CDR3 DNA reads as TGTGCCAGCAGTGCCCTACTTATACCTAGTGAAAAACTGTTTTTT.